This TCR beta chain was sequenced in a study of blood T cell repertoires in COVID-19. Overall study context: There were acute and convalescent COVID-19 samples, and they came from the United States, Italy and Spain. Sources were T cells, B-cell-depleted T cells, or PBMCs; the material itself was cDNA or gDNA.

Authors' analysis steps: Estimated nucleated cell counts came from reference gene primer amplification. Sequencing used immunoSEQ multiplex PCR; TCRdb keeps in-frame clones, though not all of them. That table furnishes V, J and clone size, whereas the DNA furnished D and trimming. This table has about 440,000 clones, 85% to 90% appearing once. CDR3 length: 13 residues. V dropped 3 bases and J dropped 8 bases, with 12 bases sitting between them. The germline V gene has CDR1 LNHDA and CDR2 SQIVND (reference sequence). The chain joins TRBV19 to TRBJ2-3; no reliable D call. The sequence was obtained from a woman aged 25 to 39 with acute or convalescent COVID-19. The specimen was peripheral blood. The CDR3 reads CASSIWSIPTQYF. The CDR3 coding sequence is TGTGCCAGTAGTATTTGGAGTATTCCTACGCAGTATTTT.